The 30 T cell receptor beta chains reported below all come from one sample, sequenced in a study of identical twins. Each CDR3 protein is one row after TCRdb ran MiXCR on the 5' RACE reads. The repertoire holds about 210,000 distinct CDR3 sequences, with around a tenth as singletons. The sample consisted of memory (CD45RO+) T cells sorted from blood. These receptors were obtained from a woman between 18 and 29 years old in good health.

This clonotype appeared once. As DNA, the CDR3 is TGTGCCAGCAGTTATCACGGGGGGGGCTACGAGCAGTACTTC. This sequence encodes CASSYHGGGYEQYF. The chain recombines TRBV12-3 or TRBV12-4 with TRBJ2-7; 8 bases are a match to TRBD2. The V gene end was trimmed by 4 bases and the J gene end by 3 bases; junction bases not matched to a gene: 5. This CDR3 has 14 amino acids.

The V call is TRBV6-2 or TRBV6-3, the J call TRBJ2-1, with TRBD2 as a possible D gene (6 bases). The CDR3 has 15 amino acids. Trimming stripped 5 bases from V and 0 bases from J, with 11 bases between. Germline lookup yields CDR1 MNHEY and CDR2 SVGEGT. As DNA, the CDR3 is TGTGCCAGCAGTCCGTCGACTAGCTCCTACAATGAGCAGTTCTTC. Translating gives CASSPSTSSYNEQFF.

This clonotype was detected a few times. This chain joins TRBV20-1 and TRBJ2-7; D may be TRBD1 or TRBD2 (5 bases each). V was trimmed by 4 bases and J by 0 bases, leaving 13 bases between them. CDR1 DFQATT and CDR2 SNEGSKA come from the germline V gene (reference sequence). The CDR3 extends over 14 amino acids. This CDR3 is CSAIGTGISYEQYF. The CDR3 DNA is TGCAGTGCTATAGGGACCGGAATCTCCTACGAGCAGTACTTC.

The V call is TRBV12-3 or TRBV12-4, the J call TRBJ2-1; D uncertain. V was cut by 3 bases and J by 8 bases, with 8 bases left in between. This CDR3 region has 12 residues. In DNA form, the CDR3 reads TGTGCCAGCAGTTTTCTAGGGTATGAGCAGTTCTTC. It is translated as CASSFLGYEQFF.

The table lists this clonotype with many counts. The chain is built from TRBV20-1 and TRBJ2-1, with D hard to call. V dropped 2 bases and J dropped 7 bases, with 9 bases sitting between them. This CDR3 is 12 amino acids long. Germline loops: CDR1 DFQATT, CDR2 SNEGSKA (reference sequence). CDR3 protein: CSARPGWNEQFF. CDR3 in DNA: TGCAGTGCTAGACCCGGATGGAATGAGCAGTTCTTC.

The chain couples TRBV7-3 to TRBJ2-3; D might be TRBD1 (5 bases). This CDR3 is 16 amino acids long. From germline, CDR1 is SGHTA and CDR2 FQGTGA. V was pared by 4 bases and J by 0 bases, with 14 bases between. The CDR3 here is CASSSMTATSTDTQYF. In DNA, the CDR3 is TGTGCCAGCAGCTCAATGACAGCTACTAGCACAGATACGCAGTATTTT.

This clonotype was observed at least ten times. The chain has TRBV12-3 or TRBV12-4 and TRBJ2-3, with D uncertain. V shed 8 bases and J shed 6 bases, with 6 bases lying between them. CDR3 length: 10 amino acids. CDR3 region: CASGQDTQYF. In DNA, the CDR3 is TGTGCCAGCGGCCAGGATACGCAGTATTTT.

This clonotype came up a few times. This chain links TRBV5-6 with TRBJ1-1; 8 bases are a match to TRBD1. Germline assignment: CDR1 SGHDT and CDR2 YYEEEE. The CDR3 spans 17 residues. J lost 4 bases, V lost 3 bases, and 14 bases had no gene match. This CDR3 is CASSSQLMDRVFTEAFF. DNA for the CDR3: TGTGCCAGCAGCTCCCAGTTGATGGACAGGGTATTCACTGAAGCTTTCTTT.

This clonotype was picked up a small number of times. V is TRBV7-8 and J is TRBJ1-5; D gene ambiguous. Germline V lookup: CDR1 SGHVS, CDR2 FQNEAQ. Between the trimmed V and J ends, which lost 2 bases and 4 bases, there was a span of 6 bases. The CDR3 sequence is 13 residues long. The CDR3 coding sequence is TGTGCCAGCAGCTTAAACTTAAATCAGCCCCAGCATTTT. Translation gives CASSLNLNQPQHF. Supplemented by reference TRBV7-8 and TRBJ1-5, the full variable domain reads GAGVSQSPRYKVAKRGQDVALRCDPISGHVSLFWYQQALGQGPEFLTYFQNEAQLDKSGLPSDRFFAERPEGSVSTLKIQRTQQEDSAVYLCASSLNLNQPQHFGDGTRLSIL.

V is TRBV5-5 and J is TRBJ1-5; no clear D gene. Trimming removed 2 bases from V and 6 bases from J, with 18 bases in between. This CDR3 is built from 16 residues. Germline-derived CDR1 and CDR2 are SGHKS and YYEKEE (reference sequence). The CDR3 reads CASSFLPGPPAQPQHF. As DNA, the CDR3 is TGTGCCAGCAGCTTCTTACCGGGCCCCCCCGCTCAGCCCCAGCATTTT. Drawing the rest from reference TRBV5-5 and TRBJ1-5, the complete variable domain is DAGVTQSPTHLIKTRGQQVTLRCSPISGHKSVSWYQQVLGQGPQFIFQYYEKEERGRGNFPDRFSARQFPNYSSELNVNALLLGDSALYLCASSFLPGPPAQPQHFGDGTRLSIL.

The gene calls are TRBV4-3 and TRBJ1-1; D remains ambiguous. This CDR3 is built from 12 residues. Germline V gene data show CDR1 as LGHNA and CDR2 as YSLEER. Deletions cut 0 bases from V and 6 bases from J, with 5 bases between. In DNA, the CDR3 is TGCGCCAGCAGCCAAGATATGGCTGAAGCTTTCTTT. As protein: CASSQDMAEAFF.

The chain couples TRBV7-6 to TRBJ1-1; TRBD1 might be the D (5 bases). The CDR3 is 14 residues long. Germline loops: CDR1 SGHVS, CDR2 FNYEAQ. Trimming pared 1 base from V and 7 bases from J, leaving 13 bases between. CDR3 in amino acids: CASSLGGARYEAFF. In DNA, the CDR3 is TGTGCCAGCAGCTTAGGTGGGGCCAGATATGAAGCTTTCTTT.

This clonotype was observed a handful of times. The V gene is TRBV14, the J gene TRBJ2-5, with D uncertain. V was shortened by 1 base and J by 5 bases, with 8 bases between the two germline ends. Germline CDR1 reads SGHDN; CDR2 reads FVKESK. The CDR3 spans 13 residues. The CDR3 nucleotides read TGTGCCAGCAGCCAAGTGGGTCAGGAGACCCAGTACTTC. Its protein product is CASSQVGQETQYF.

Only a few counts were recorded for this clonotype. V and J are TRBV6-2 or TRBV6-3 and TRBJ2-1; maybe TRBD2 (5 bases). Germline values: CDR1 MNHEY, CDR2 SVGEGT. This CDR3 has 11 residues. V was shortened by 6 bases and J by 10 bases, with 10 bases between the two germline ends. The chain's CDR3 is CASRREGEQFF. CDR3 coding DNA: TGTGCCAGCAGGAGGGAAGGCGAGCAGTTCTTC.

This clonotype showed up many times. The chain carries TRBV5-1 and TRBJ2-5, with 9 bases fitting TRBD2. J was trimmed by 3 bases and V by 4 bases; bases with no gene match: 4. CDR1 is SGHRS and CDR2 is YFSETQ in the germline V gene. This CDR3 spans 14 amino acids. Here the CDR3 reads CASSRPSGEETQYF. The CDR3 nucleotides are TGCGCCAGCAGCCGTCCTAGCGGGGAAGAGACCCAGTACTTC.

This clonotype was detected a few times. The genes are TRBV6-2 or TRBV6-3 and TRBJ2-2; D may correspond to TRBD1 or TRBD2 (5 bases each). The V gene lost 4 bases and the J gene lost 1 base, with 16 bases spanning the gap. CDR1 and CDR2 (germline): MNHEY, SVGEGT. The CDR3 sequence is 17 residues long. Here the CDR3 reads CASSSLPGTQNTGELFF. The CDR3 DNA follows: TGTGCCAGCAGTTCCCTCCCCGGGACCCAGAACACCGGGGAGCTGTTTTTT.

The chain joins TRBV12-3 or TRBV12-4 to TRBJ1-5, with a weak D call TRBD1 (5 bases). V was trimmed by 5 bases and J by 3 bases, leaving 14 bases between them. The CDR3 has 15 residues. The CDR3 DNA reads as TGTGCCAGCAGTAAAACCGGGACGAACAATCAGCCCCAGCATTTT. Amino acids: CASSKTGTNNQPQHF.

CDR3 coding DNA: TGTGCCAGCAGTGATAATCTTGCGAACACCGGGGAGCTGTTTTTT. This sequence encodes CASSDNLANTGELFF. This rearrangement joins TRBV2 to TRBJ2-2; no firm D call. Germline V CDR1 and CDR2: SNHLY, FYNNEI. Trimming removed 3 bases at V and 0 bases at J, with 8 bases between. The CDR3 has 15 residues.

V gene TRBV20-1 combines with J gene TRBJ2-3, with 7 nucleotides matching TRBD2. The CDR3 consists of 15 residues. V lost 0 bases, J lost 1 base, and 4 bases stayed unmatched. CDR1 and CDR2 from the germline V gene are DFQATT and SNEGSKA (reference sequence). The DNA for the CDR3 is TGCAGTGCTAGAGACGGGACTACCGGCACAGATACGCAGTATTTT. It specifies CSARDGTTGTDTQYF.

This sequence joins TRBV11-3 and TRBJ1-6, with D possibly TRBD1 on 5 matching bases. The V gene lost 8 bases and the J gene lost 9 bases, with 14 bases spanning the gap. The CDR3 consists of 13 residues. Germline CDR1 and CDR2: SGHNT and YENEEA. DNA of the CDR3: TGTGCCAGCGCAGCGCAGGGCGTTTCACCCCTCCACTTT. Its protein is CASAAQGVSPLHF.

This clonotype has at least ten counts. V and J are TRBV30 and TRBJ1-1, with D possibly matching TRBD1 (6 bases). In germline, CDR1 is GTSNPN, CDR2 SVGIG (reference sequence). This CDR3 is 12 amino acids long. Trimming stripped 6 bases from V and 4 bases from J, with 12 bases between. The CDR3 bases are TGTGCCTGCCCCAGGGGCCCCACTGAAGCTTTCTTT. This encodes CACPRGPTEAFF.

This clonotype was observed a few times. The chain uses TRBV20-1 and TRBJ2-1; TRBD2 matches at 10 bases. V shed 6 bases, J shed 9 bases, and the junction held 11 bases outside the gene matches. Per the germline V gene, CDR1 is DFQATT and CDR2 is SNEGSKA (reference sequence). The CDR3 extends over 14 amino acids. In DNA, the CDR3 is TGCAGTGCCCCCCCTAGCGGGAGAATCAGTGAGCAGTTCTTC. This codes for CSAPPSGRISEQFF.

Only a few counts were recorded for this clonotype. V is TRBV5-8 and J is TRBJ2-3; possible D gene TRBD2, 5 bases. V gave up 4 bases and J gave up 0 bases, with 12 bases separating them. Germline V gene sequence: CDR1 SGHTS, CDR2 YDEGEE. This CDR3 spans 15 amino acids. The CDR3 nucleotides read TGTGCCAGCAGCCCTCGGAGGCCTAGCACAGATACGCAGTATTTT. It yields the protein CASSPRRPSTDTQYF.

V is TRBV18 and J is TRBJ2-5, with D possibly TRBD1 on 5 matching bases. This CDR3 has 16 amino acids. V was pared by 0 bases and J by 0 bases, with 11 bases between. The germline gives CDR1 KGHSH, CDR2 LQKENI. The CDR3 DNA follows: TGTGCCAGCTCACCACCGAGTCCCAGGGACCAAGAGACCCAGTACTTC. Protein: CASSPPSPRDQETQYF. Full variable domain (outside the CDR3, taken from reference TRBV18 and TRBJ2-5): NAGVMQNPRHLVRRRGQEARLRCSPMKGHSHVYWYRQLPEEGLKFMVYLQKENIIDESGMPKERFSAEFPKEGPSILRIQQVVRGDSAAYFCASSPPSPRDQETQYFGPGTRLLVL.

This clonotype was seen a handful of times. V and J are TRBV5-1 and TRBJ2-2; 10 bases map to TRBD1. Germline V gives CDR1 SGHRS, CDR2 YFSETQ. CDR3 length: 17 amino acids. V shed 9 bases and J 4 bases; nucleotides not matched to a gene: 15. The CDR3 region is CATSREGGTGVTGELFF. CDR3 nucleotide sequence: TGCGCCACCTCCAGAGAAGGCGGGACAGGGGTCACCGGGGAGCTGTTTTTT.

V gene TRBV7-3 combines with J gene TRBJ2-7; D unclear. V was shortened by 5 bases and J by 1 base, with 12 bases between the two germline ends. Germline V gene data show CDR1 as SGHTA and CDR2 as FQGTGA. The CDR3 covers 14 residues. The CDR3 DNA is TGTGCCAGCAGCCCGGACGGTTCTTCCTACGAGCAGTACTTC. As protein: CASSPDGSSYEQYF.

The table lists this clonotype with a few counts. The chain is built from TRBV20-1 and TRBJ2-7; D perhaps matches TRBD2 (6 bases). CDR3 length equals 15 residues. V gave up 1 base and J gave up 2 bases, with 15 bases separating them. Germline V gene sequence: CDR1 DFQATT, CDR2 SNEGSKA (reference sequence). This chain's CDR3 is CSARGRGRTTYEQYF. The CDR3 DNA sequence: TGCAGTGCTAGAGGTCGAGGACGGACTACCTACGAGCAGTACTTC.

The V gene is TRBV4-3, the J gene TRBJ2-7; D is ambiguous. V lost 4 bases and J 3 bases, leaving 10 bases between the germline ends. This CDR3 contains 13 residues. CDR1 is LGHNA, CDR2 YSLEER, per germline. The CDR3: CASSPLTNYEQYF. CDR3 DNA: TGCGCCAGCAGCCCCCTGACCAACTACGAGCAGTACTTC.

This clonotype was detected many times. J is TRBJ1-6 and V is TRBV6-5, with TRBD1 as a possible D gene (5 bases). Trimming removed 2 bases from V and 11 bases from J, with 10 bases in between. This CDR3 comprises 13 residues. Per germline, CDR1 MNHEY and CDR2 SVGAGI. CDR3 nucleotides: TGTGCCAGCAGTTACACAGGCGCACCACCCCTCCACTTT. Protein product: CASSYTGAPPLHF.

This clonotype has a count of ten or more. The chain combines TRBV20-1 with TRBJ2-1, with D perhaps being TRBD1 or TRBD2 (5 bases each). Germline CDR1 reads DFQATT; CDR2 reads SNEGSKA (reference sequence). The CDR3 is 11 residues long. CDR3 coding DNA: TGCAGCGGTGGGGGATACAATGAGCAGTTCTTC. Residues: CSGGGYNEQFF.